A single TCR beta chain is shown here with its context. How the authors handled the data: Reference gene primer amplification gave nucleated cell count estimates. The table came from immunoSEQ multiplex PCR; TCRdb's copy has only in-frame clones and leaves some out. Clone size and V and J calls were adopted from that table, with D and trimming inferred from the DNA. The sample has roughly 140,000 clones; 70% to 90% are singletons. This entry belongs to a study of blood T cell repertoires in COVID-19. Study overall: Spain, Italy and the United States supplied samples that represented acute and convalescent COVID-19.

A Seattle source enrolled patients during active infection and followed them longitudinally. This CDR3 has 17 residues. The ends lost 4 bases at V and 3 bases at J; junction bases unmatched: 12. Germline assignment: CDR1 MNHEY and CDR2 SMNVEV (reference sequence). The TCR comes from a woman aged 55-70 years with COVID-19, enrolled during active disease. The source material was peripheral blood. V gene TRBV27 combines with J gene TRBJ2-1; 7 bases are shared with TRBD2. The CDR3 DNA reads TGTGCCAGCAGTTATGACTTTATGCGGGAGAGCTACAATGAGCAGTTCTTC. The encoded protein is CASSYDFMRESYNEQFF.